Listed below are T cell receptor beta chains from one sample, sequenced in a study of cytomegalovirus exposure and HLA in healthy donors. Only in-frame clones appear in the TCRdb table, and some are missing; sequencing was by immunoSEQ multiplex PCR. This table lists approximately 80,000 clones. The sequencing input was PBMCs. These TCRs come from a man between 18 and 35 years old in good health and CMV-seropositive. CDR3s include the opening cysteine and the closing phenylalanine or tryptophan. The D gene is left open where the match is weak.

d_call	v_call	j_call	cdr3_nt	cdr3_aa
.	TRBV6-1	TRBJ2-2	TGTGCCAGCAGCGCGGGACTTTCACACACCGGGGAGCTGTTTTTT	CASSAGLSHTGELFF
TRBD2	TRBV5-6	TRBJ2-1	TGTGCCAGCAGCTTGGAGGTAGGACTAGCGGACAATGAGCAGTTCTTC	CASSLEVGLADNEQFF
.	TRBV21-1	TRBJ1-1	TGTGCCAGCAGCAAACGGAGGGAGACTGAAGCTTTCTTT	CASSKRRETEAFF
.	TRBV7-6	TRBJ1-4	TGTGCCAGCAGCTCCGATAGGGCGGGCACTTTCGCCGGCGGGGCAACTAATGAAAAACTGTTTTTT	CASSSDRAGTFAGGATNEKLFF
.	TRBV9	TRBJ2-7	TGTGCCAGCAGCGAGACAGGGAGGTCCTACGAGCAGTACTTC	CASSETGRSYEQYF
.	TRBV7-6	TRBJ1-4	TGTGCCAGCAGTCGGGGGGCGGGAGAAAAACTGTTTTTT	CASSRGAGEKLFF
TRBD1	TRBV5-1	TRBJ2-2	TGCGCCAGCAGCTTGGTGCAGGGGGCCCGAACCGGGGAGCTGTTTTTT	CASSLVQGARTGELFF
.	TRBV5-6	TRBJ2-7	TGTGCCAGCAGGGCGGGACTCCCAAATACCTACGAGCAGTACTTC	CASRAGLPNTYEQYF
.	TRBV18	TRBJ2-5	TGTGCCAGCCATCAGGGGCTAGGGGAGACCCAGTACTTC	CASHQGLGETQYF
TRBD2	TRBV27	TRBJ2-7	TGTGCCAGCAGTTTATCCCGGACTAGCGGGAGGTCCTACGAGCAGTACTTC	CASSLSRTSGRSYEQYF
TRBD1	TRBV6-1	TRBJ1-4	TGTGCCAGCAGTGACTACCTGACAGGGGAAAAACTGTTTTTT	CASSDYLTGEKLFF
.	TRBV15	TRBJ2-3	TGTGCCACCAGCGGACAGCAAACTAGCACAGATACGCAGTATTTT	CATSGQQTSTDTQYF
.	TRBV29-1	TRBJ1-4	TGCAGCGTTGAAGATAATAATGAAAAACTGTTTTTT	CSVEDNNEKLFF
.	TRBV10-3	TRBJ1-1	TGTGCCATCAGTGCGATAGGACAGCCGTCTGAAGCTTTCTTT	CAISAIGQPSEAFF
TRBD1	TRBV2	TRBJ2-3	TGTGCCAGCAGTGAGGGACAGGGGGCCGAGGATACGCAGTATTTT	CASSEGQGAEDTQYF
.	TRBV20-1	TRBJ1-1	TGCAGTGCTAGACAGGGGAGTGAAGCTTTCTTT	CSARQGSEAFF
.	TRBV19	TRBJ1-2	TGTGCCAGTAGTACCGGTTATAACTATGGCTACACCTTC	CASSTGYNYGYTF
.	TRBV28	TRBJ1-2	TGTGCCAGCAGTTGGGAGGGCGGCTACACCTTC	CASSWEGGYTF
.	TRBV5-6	TRBJ2-4	TGTGCCAGCAGCTTAGGGGTCACAAAAAACATTCAGTACTTC	CASSLGVTKNIQYF
.	TRBV6-5	TRBJ2-7	TGTGCCAGCAGTTACTTGGGGCAGCAGTACTTC	CASSYLGQQYF
TRBD1	TRBV5-8	TRBJ1-3	TGTGCCAGCAGCCGGACAGGCGCCAGCTCTGGAAACACCATATATTTT	CASSRTGASSGNTIYF
TRBD1	TRBV19	TRBJ1-6	TGTGCCAGTAGTAACGGACAGGGGTGGGGTAATTCACCCCTCCACTTT	CASSNGQGWGNSPLHF
.	TRBV6-1	TRBJ1-1	TGTGCCAGCAGAGTCAGGGATTACACTGAAGCTTTCTTT	CASRVRDYTEAFF
TRBD1	TRBV11-2	TRBJ1-1	TGTGCCAGCAGCCTATATCATACAGGGGCGAACACTGAAGCTTTCTTT	CASSLYHTGANTEAFF
.	TRBV5-1	TRBJ1-2	TGCGCCAGCAGTCCTCGGAGTGTTAACTATGGCTACACCTTC	CASSPRSVNYGYTF
.	TRBV28	TRBJ1-2	TGTGCCAGCAGTTTAAGGGAGGGCGGCTACACCTTC	CASSLREGGYTF
.	TRBV28	TRBJ2-5	TGTGCCAGCAGTTTAATCTCAGGCCAAGAGACCCAGTACTTC	CASSLISGQETQYF
TRBD2	TRBV10-3	TRBJ2-7	TGTGCCATCGGGACTAGCGGGATCTACTACGAGCAGTACTTC	CAIGTSGIYYEQYF
TRBD1	TRBV19	TRBJ2-7	TGTGCCAGTAATACTTGGGACAGGGTTTACGAGCAGTACTTC	CASNTWDRVYEQYF
.	TRBV6-1	TRBJ1-3	TGTGCCAGCAGTGTCGCCGGGACTTTACGTTTT	CASSVAGTLRF
.	TRBV28	TRBJ1-4	TGTGCCAGCAGTTCGGGACTCTGGGAAAAACTGTTTTTT	CASSSGLWEKLFF
TRBD1	TRBV5-1	TRBJ1-4	TGCGCCAGCAGCTACCAGGGGCAGGGGGGTGAAAAACTGTTTTTT	CASSYQGQGGEKLFF
TRBD2	TRBV10-3	TRBJ2-1	TGTGCCATCAGCCTCGGCGTTAGCGGGGGATCGTACAATGAGCAGTTCTTC	CAISLGVSGGSYNEQFF
.	TRBV18	TRBJ2-7	TGTGCCAGCTCGCGGGACGGGAAGTCCTACGAGCAGTACTTC	CASSRDGKSYEQYF
.	TRBV7-2	TRBJ1-1	TGTGCCAGCAGCATGGACAGGAACACTGAAGCTTTCTTT	CASSMDRNTEAFF
.	TRBV6-5	TRBJ1-2	TGTGCCAGCAGGACGCGGCAGGGGTTTAACTATGGCTACACCTTC	CASRTRQGFNYGYTF
TRBD2	TRBV6-1	TRBJ2-3	TGTGCCAGCAGTGAATCTAGCGGGAGCACAGATACGCAGTATTTT	CASSESSGSTDTQYF
.	TRBV5-1	TRBJ2-5	TGCGCCAGCAGCTTTGGGGTCCGACAGGAGCCTCAAGAGACCCAGTACTTC	CASSFGVRQEPQETQYF
TRBD2	TRBV19	TRBJ2-5	TGTGCCAGTAGTATGGACGGGAGGCGGGGGGGCCAAGAGACCCAGTACTTC	CASSMDGRRGGQETQYF
.	TRBV5-1	TRBJ2-7	TGCGCCAGCAGAGGGGACAAGACCTACGAGCAGTACTTC	CASRGDKTYEQYF
TRBD1	TRBV9	TRBJ2-2	TGTGCCAGCAGCGGGGGACAGATGAACACCGGGGAGCTGTTTTTT	CASSGGQMNTGELFF
.	TRBV2	TRBJ2-5	TGTGCCAGCAGTGAGTACACCCTCCAAGAGACCCAGTACTTC	CASSEYTLQETQYF
.	TRBV4-1	TRBJ2-7	TGCGCCAGCAGCCAAGAATGGTACAGCTCCTACGAGCAGTACTTC	CASSQEWYSSYEQYF
TRBD2	TRBV2	TRBJ2-3	TGTGCCAGCAGCGGGACTAGCGGGAGGGCCGAAGTTACGCAGTATTTT	CASSGTSGRAEVTQYF
.	TRBV4-1	TRBJ2-1	TGCGCCAGCAGCCAAGATGGTCAGGGGGGCAATGAGCAGTTCTTC	CASSQDGQGGNEQFF
TRBD1	TRBV11-2	TRBJ1-4	TGTGCCAGCAGCCCACAGGGGGCTCGTGAAAAACTGTTTTTT	CASSPQGAREKLFF
.	TRBV10-3	TRBJ1-1	TGTGCCATCAGTTCTCGGACAGAGAACACTGAAGCTTTCTTT	CAISSRTENTEAFF
TRBD1	TRBV19	TRBJ1-1	TGTGCCAGTAGTACCGACAGGGACACTGAAGCTTTCTTT	CASSTDRDTEAFF
TRBD1	TRBV28	TRBJ1-5	TGTGCCAGCTGGACAGGACCTGATCAGCCCCAGCATTTT	CASWTGPDQPQHF
TRBD2	TRBV30	TRBJ2-6	TGTGCCTGGACTAGCGGGGGCCTCTCTGGGGCCAACGTCCTGACTTTC	CAWTSGGLSGANVLTF